This passage covers 14 T cell receptor beta chains from one sample sequenced in a study of blood T cell repertoires in COVID-19. Produced via immunoSEQ multiplex PCR; TCRdb's table is partial and in-frame only. Of around 80,000 clones in the sample, about 76% are singletons; the top ten hold less than 20%. The sequenced material came from peripheral blood. Receptor source: a woman older than 75 with active or convalescent COVID-19.

The chain uses TRBV6-5 and TRBJ1-1; 7 bases map to TRBD1. The V gene end was trimmed by 4 bases and the J gene end by 1 base; junction bases not matched to a gene: 6. The CDR3 spans 15 residues. Germline V gene sequence: CDR1 MNHEY, CDR2 SVGAGI. CDR3 sequence reads: CASSSGDRRNTEAFF. CDR3 bases: TGTGCCAGCAGTTCCGGGGACAGACGGAACACTGAAGCTTTCTTT.

The chain employs TRBV5-5 and TRBJ1-3, with D uncertain. CDR3 length equals 14 residues. Trimming took off 2 bases at V and 2 bases at J, with 8 bases between the two ends. In germline, CDR1 is SGHKS, CDR2 YYEKEE (reference sequence). The CDR3 sequence is CASSLIGPGNTIYF. CDR3 bases: TGTGCCAGCAGCTTAATTGGCCCTGGAAACACCATATATTTT.

The CDR3 sequence is CASSGDRSEQFF. DNA of the CDR3: TGTGCCAGTAGTGGGGACAGAAGTGAGCAGTTCTTC. The rearrangement links TRBV19 to TRBJ2-1, with TRBD1 matching 7 bases. CDR3 length: 12 amino acids. Germline V gives CDR1 LNHDA, CDR2 SQIVND (reference sequence). With 5 bases clipped from V and 9 bases from J, the junction kept 4 bases outside the gene matches.

V is TRBV5-1 and J is TRBJ2-1; D not certain. The V end lost 2 bases, the J end lost 7 bases, and 4 bases lay between the germline ends. Germline CDR1 SGHRS, CDR2 YFSETQ. The CDR3 is made up of 11 amino acids. CDR3 sequence: CASSLANEQFF. The CDR3 DNA reads TGCGCCAGCAGCTTAGCGAATGAGCAGTTCTTC.

This clone has ten or more counts. The rearrangement links TRBV2 to TRBJ2-2, with 7 positions matching TRBD1. The V gene's germline CDR1 is SNHLY and CDR2 FYNNEI. V dropped 7 bases and J dropped 4; count of bases not matched to a gene: 3. This CDR3 has 13 amino acids. The CDR3: CASTRQGTGELFF. The CDR3 DNA follows: TGTGCCAGCACCAGACAGGGCACCGGGGAGCTGTTTTTT.

V gene TRBV20-1 combines with J gene TRBJ1-4; D call uncertain. Per the germline V gene, CDR1 is DFQATT and CDR2 is SNEGSKA (reference sequence). V lost 3 bases to trimming and J lost 4 bases, with 12 bases between them. The CDR3 consists of 14 residues. Here the CDR3 reads CSASVASLNEKLFF. The CDR3 DNA follows: TGCAGTGCTAGTGTGGCCAGTCTTAATGAAAAACTGTTTTTT.

The V call is TRBV10-2, the J call TRBJ2-7, with 12 bases that match TRBD2. The CDR3 contains 14 residues. CDR1 and CDR2 from the germline V gene are WSHSY and SAAADI. The J segment lost 5 bases and the V segment lost 8 bases, leaving 7 bases of the junction unmatched. This CDR3 is CASGSSGGVNEQYF. CDR3 in DNA: TGCGCCAGCGGCTCTAGCGGGGGGGTTAACGAGCAGTACTTC.

This chain's CDR3 is CASSPGASGGETQYF. CDR3 coding DNA: TGTGCCAGCAGCCCAGGGGCTAGCGGTGGAGAGACCCAGTACTTC. The genes are TRBV28 and TRBJ2-5; D perhaps matches TRBD2 (7 bases). Germline values: CDR1 MDHEN, CDR2 SYDVKM. V lost 6 bases, J lost 4 bases, and 18 bases lay in between. The CDR3 length is 15 residues.

This clone was seen at least ten times. The sample carries other DNA sequences with the same CDR3. The rearrangement joins TRBV2 to TRBJ2-1; TRBD1 matches 7 bases. Trimming at V came to 3 bases and at J to 5 bases, leaving 1 base not matched to a gene. There are 13 residues in the CDR3. Germline CDR1 reads SNHLY; CDR2 reads FYNNEI. CDR3 residues: CASSDGTDNEQFF. The CDR3 region has the DNA TGTGCCAGCAGTGATGGGACAGACAATGAGCAGTTCTTC.

The genes are TRBV5-4 and TRBJ1-2; a weak D match, TRBD1 (5 bases). Per the germline V gene, CDR1 is SGHNT and CDR2 is YYREEE (reference sequence). V was pared by 3 bases and J by 4 bases, with 31 bases between. The CDR3 has 20 amino acids. Written as DNA, the CDR3 is TGTGCCAGCAGCTCTTTAAATTCCGGGACTCAGGGAGGGAAGGTCTATGGCTACACCTTC. It yields the protein CASSSLNSGTQGGKVYGYTF.

V gene TRBV5-1 combines with J gene TRBJ2-7, with D tentatively TRBD1 (5 bases). CDR1 is SGHRS and CDR2 is YFSETQ in the germline V gene. Trimming removed 1 base from V and 2 bases from J, with 10 bases in between. This CDR3 is built from 14 residues. CDR3 protein: CASSLTGVAYEQYF. CDR3 sequence (DNA): TGCGCCAGCAGCTTGACAGGAGTCGCCTACGAGCAGTACTTC. The full variable domain, rest sourced from reference TRBV5-1 and TRBJ2-7, is KAGVTQTPRYLIKTRGQQVTLSCSPISGHRSVSWYQQTPGQGLQFLFEYFSETQRNKGNFPGRFSGRQFSNSRSEMNVSTLELGDSALYLCASSLTGVAYEQYFGPGTRLTVT.

This clone has a single count. This sequence joins TRBV7-2 and TRBJ1-2; 8 positions match TRBD1. V lost 5 bases to trimming and J lost 7 bases; unmatched junction nucleotides: 15. Germline CDR1 and CDR2: SGHTA and FQGNSA. This CDR3 is 16 amino acids long. CDR3 coding DNA: TGTGCCAGCAGCCTAAGTTTGGGGACAGGTGACCCTGGCTACACCTTC. This sequence encodes CASSLSLGTGDPGYTF.

The chain is built from TRBV4-3 and TRBJ1-5; a weak D match, TRBD1 (5 bases). CDR3 size: 16 residues. Germline-derived CDR1 and CDR2 are LGHNA and YSLEER. Trimming took 0 bases from V and 4 from J, leaving 13 bases between them. The DNA of the CDR3 is TGCGCCAGCAGCCAAGATTCCGGACACCCAAATCAGCCCCAGCATTTT. Its translation: CASSQDSGHPNQPQHF.

This clone occurred many times. The V gene is TRBV5-4, the J gene TRBJ2-1; possible D gene TRBD2, 5 bases. Germline V gives CDR1 SGHNT, CDR2 YYREEE (reference sequence). V was trimmed by 1 base and J by 8 bases, leaving 10 bases between them. The CDR3 runs to 13 residues. The chain's CDR3 is CASSLPDGDEQFF. The CDR3 DNA reads as TGTGCCAGCAGCTTGCCGGACGGGGATGAGCAGTTCTTC.